This TCR beta chain was observed in a study of blood T cell repertoires in COVID-19. Clinical history as reported by participants underpinned cohort assignment. The V gene lost 8 bases and the J gene lost 1 base, with 21 bases spanning the gap. Germline V gene lookup returns CDR1 SGHVT and CDR2 SQSDAQ. There are 17 residues in the CDR3. TCRdb's copy holds only in-frame clones and misses some; the assay was immunoSEQ multiplex PCR. The data hold over 200,000 clones, with 87% observed a single time. About this clone: A much larger clone lies a single base off, so this may be a read error. The sample contains more than one DNA sequence encoding this CDR3.

The origin of this receptor is a man aged 30 to 39 who had recovered from COVID-19. The chain employs TRBV7-4 and TRBJ1-5; D is possibly TRBD1 (5 bases). Sequenced: PBMCs or T cells enriched from blood (not recorded which). The CDR3 protein is CASRHAYGGGSNQPQHF. The CDR3 DNA sequence: TGTGCCAGCCGCCACGCATACGGGGGGGGGAGCAATCAGCCCCAGCATTTT.